This T cell receptor beta chain stems from a study of shared clonotypes between healthy human individuals (dated by TCRdb to the early 2020s). Background on the whole study: Three men and a couple of women, aged 18 to 49 years, made up the cohort. Blood TCR repertoires of five healthy adults were deeply sequenced to estimate repertoire size and the extent of clonotype sharing between individuals. Leukapheresis yielded between about 0.85 and 9.5 billion PBMCs per donor. Different laboratories and diverse techniques were used to prepare libraries and sequence TCR repertoires, to increase sequencing depth and limit assay-specific biases.

A remark on this clone: Its antigen remains unidentified. Base qualities are missing; no much larger clone stands one base away.

Using the deep immunoSEQ assay, TCR CDR3 regions were amplified from genomic DNA by multiplex PCR. Genomic DNA extracted from each cell subset was distributed evenly over all wells of several immunoSEQ 96-well plates, and each plate served as one replicate. For unsorted PBMC, each replicate PCR was loaded with about 270 ng genomic DNA, equivalent to about 33,000 T cell genomes. Ten immunoSEQ deep assay plates were used to sequence unsorted PBMC genomic DNA. The purified libraries were quantified using a Qubit 3.0 fluorometer, sized with a Bioanalyzer 2100, and then quantified again using the KAPA Library Quantification kit. Every immunoSEQ 96-well plate was sequenced on a separate single-read 150-cycle Illumina NextSeq 550 flow cell. Under the source paper's analysis protocol: Because only junctional sequences without quality scores were contained in the immunoSEQ output, filtering matching that applied to full-length reads could not be performed. To assign V/J genes and CDR3, sequences were annotated against IMGT germline references using PyIR, a Python wrapper for IgBLAST v1.9. Reads were removed for weak V/J assignments (E-value above 1e-6), missing CDR3, stop codons, out-of-frame junctions, or ambiguous translated residues. V3J clonotypes were defined by identical inferred V gene, J gene, and CDR3 amino acid sequence. The percentage overlap between two repertoires was calculated by dividing the number of shared unique clonotypes by the size of the smaller repertoire. Three approaches were used to assess repertoire richness: RTK rarefaction, the Chao1 estimator, and Recon v2.1 estimates of unobserved clonotypes. TCRdb holds this immuneACCESS table with in-frame rearrangements only. Some clones are missing; in checked studies, unresolved V genes explain under half, and the rest has no known cause. That table supplies the V and J calls and clone size; D and trimming were determined from the DNA. Here the sample has about 490,000 clones; approximately 79% occur a single time. Less than 15% of the sample is in the top ten clones.

Healthy HIV-negative adults with no recently reported acute infections or vaccinations were included as donors. All donors were Caucasian adults living in Nashville, Tennessee, USA. For unsorted samples, 90 million or so PBMCs were counted and genomic DNA was extracted with the QIAamp DNA Blood Mini kit. After blood collection by leukapheresis, PBMCs were isolated using Ficoll-Histopaque density gradient centrifugation and then cryopreserved in the vapor phase of liquid nitrogen. Study-level results and caveats: Because the study included a small number of donors, the genetic and exposure-history diversity represented was limited. Sampling was restricted to blood, and TCR repertoires in tissues likely differ from the TCR repertoires found in blood. Based on pairwise subsampling, the degree of clonotype sharing among donors was expected to be affected by sequencing depth.

The CDR3 numbers 13 residues from cysteine through phenylalanine. Solely the CDR3 DNA is kept, with 39 bases framed from the first base. CDR1 and CDR2, looked up from the germline V gene (reference sequence), are LNHDA and SQIVND. The V and J ends are trimmed by 5 bases and 9 bases, leaving 14 bases between them. The sequence was collected from a woman in her forties in good health. Some clones in this sample may be carry-over from other donors' samples. The chain links TRBV19 with TRBJ1-5, with the D gene not clear enough to name. The sample taken for sequencing was PBMCs. The CDR3 reads as follows: CASSPALNTPQHF. The sequence in DNA is TGTGCCAGTAGTCCAGCGTTAAATACGCCCCAGCATTTT. Beyond the CDR3, the reference TRBV19 and TRBJ1-5 genes provide the residues; the full variable domain reads: DGGITQSPKYLFRKEGQNVTLSCEQNLNHDAMYWYRQDPGQGLRLIYYSQIVNDFQKGDIAEGYSVSREKKESFPLTVTSAQKNPTAFYLCASSPALNTPQHFGDGTRLSIL.